The 31 T cell receptor beta chains below were found in one sample sequenced in a study of blood T cells in healthy people across ages (dated by TCRdb to the mid-2010s). Libraries were prepared through 5' RACE. TCRdb shows the sequencer as Illumina HiSeq 2500. A second PCR of about 6 to 11 cycles was run with a J-beta primer mix and a sample-barcoded 5' primer. TCRdb ran its own pipeline on the public reads, namely fastp trimming at Q25 and MiXCR clone calling, and kept in-frame beta chains. CDR3 protein sequences are deduplicated, and each keeps its most common genes and DNA. The sample has around 650,000 distinct CDR3 sequences on record, about 32% of them singletons. The ten largest make up approximately 15% of the sample. Specimen: blood. These TCRs come from a woman older than 75 in good health. Donor details come from another sample of the same person, matched by shared clones.

This chain links TRBV2 with TRBJ1-3, with D perhaps matching TRBD1 (5 bases). Trimming left V 3 bases short and J 1 base short, with 13 bases between. Germline lookup yields CDR1 SNHLY and CDR2 FYNNEI. This CDR3 has 16 residues. The CDR3 sequence is CASSDPWDFSGNTIYF. CDR3 sequence (DNA): TGTGCCAGCAGTGATCCCTGGGACTTTTCTGGAAACACCATATATTTT.

This rearrangement joins TRBV12-3 or TRBV12-4 to TRBJ1-2, with 9 bases lining up with TRBD1. V dropped 5 bases and J dropped 5; count of bases not matched to a gene: 9. The CDR3 has 15 amino acids. CDR3 loop: CASSASTGGTYGYTF. CDR3 coding DNA: TGTGCCAGCAGTGCCTCGACAGGGGGAACTTATGGCTACACCTTC.

Only a few counts were recorded for this clonotype. The chain joins TRBV19 to TRBJ2-3; D possibly uses TRBD1 or TRBD2 (5 bases each). V shed 4 bases and J shed 6 bases, with 11 bases lying between them. Germline CDR1 LNHDA, CDR2 SQIVND (reference sequence). The CDR3 is 13 residues long. Here the CDR3 reads CASSTGPGDTQYF. The DNA of the CDR3 is TGTGCCAGTAGTACGGGACCTGGCGATACGCAGTATTTT.

Comments on this clonotype: A much larger clone lies one base from this, so it may be a read error. The gene calls are TRBV24-1 and TRBJ2-4; perhaps TRBD2 as D (5 bases). The J call may be faulty, since TRBJ2-5 better matches the DNA end. CDR1 and CDR2 from the germline V gene are KGHDR and SFDVKD. This CDR3 is 14 amino acids long. The CDR3 nucleotides read TGTGCCACCAGTGACACGACAAGCGGTGAGACCCAGTACTTC. Its translation is CATSDTTSGETQYF.

V gene TRBV20-1 combines with J gene TRBJ2-3; 7 bases fit TRBD2. The junction had 8 bases not matched to a gene; V was cut back by 4 bases and J by 4 bases. The CDR3 sequence is 14 residues long. CDR1 is DFQATT, CDR2 SNEGSKA, per germline (reference sequence). The CDR3 reads CSATHRGVADTQYF. The CDR3 DNA sequence: TGCAGTGCTACGCACCGGGGGGTCGCAGATACGCAGTATTTT.

This clonotype was found a few times. V gene TRBV4-3 combines with J gene TRBJ1-4; the D gene is possibly TRBD1 (5 bases). The CDR3 runs 14 residues. The germline V and J ends were trimmed by 5 bases and 5 bases, with 12 bases remaining between them. CDR1 LGHNA and CDR2 YSLEER come from the germline V gene. The CDR3 spells CASSLRAGNEKLFF. CDR3 DNA: TGCGCCAGCAGCTTAAGGGCAGGGAATGAAAAACTGTTTTTT.

This clonotype has at least ten counts. This chain uses TRBV30 with TRBJ1-2, with D unresolved. The germline V gene encodes CDR1 GTSNPN and CDR2 SVGIG (reference sequence). The CDR3 loop spans 10 amino acids. V lost 2 bases to trimming and J lost 10 bases, with 8 bases between them. CDR3 protein: CAWSPRDYTF. DNA of the CDR3: TGTGCCTGGAGTCCTCGGGACTACACCTTC. Variable domain in full (rest from reference TRBV30 and TRBJ1-2): SQTIHQWPATLVQPVGSPLSLECTVEGTSNPNLYWYRQAAGRGLQLLFYSVGIGQISSEVPQNLSASRPQDRQFILSSKKLLLSDSGFYLCAWSPRDYTFGSGTRLTVV.

The sample holds a few counts of this clonotype. A read error may explain this, as a much larger clone is one base away. The chain recombines TRBV20-1 with TRBJ2-5; D is uncertain. The germline CDR1 and CDR2 sequences are DFQATT and SNEGSKA (reference sequence). V lost 6 bases to trimming and J lost 11 bases, with 22 bases between them. The CDR3 consists of 13 residues. In nucleotides, the CDR3 is TGCAGTGCCCTTAGCAATTTACGCGATGAGCAGTACTTC. It specifies CSALSNLRDEQYF.

This clonotype was detected many times. The gene calls are TRBV6-1 and TRBJ2-1; 7 bases are a match to TRBD1. The CDR3 covers 15 residues. Germline CDR1 and CDR2: MNHNS and SASEGT. J lost 3 bases, V lost 4 bases, and 6 bases had no gene match. The CDR3 sequence: CASSANRGLYNEQFF. CDR3 DNA sequence: TGTGCCAGCAGTGCCAACAGGGGTCTCTACAATGAGCAGTTCTTC.

Regarding this clonotype: An end of the junction differs from the germline gene, which may be a read error. This chain joins TRBV9 and TRBJ1-3; TRBD1 agrees at 9 bases. Germline CDR1 and CDR2: SGDLS and YYNGEE. The CDR3 has 16 amino acids. Written as DNA, the CDR3 is TGTGCCAGCAGCCCACGGACAGGGGTCGCTGGAAACACCATATGTTTT. Translating gives CASSPRTGVAGNTICF. The full variable domain, its missing parts supplied by reference TRBV9 and TRBJ1-3, is DSGVTQTPKHLITATGQRVTLRCSPRSGDLSVYWYQQSLDQGLQFLIQYYNGEERAKGNILERFSAQQFPDLHSELNLSSLELGDSALYFCASSPRTGVAGNTICFGEGSWLTVV.

For this clonotype: Given a much more abundant clone one base away, this may be a read error. The genes are TRBV7-2 and TRBJ2-5, with a possible D match to TRBD1 (5 bases). V shed 1 base and J shed 11 bases, with 20 bases lying between them. This CDR3 has 15 amino acids. CDR1 and CDR2 from the germline V gene are SGHTA and FQGNSA. Written as DNA, the CDR3 is TGTGCCAGCAGCTTAGTAGGCAGGGCTGGAAATGAGCAGTACTTC. Protein product: CASSLVGRAGNEQYF.

This chain connects TRBV27 to TRBJ2-1, with 8 bases that match TRBD1. The V and J ends lost 5 bases and 10 bases, in that order; junction bases with no gene match: 10. In germline, CDR1 is MNHEY, CDR2 SMNVEV (reference sequence). The CDR3 runs 14 residues. CDR3 coding DNA: TGTGCCAGCAGTCGAGACAGGGGTGACTACGAGCAGTTCTTC. Translating gives CASSRDRGDYEQFF.

The V and J genes are TRBV20-1 and TRBJ2-3; D is possibly TRBD2 (7 bases). V was clipped by 5 bases and J by 2 bases, with 20 bases between them. This CDR3 has 16 residues. Germline V CDR1 and CDR2: DFQATT, SNEGSKA (reference sequence). The CDR3 bases are TGCAGTGCTGACGCTTGGGGCGGGGGCCTCACAGATACGCAGTATTTT. It is translated as CSADAWGGGLTDTQYF.

This clonotype was observed many times. V and J are TRBV5-1 and TRBJ1-1; D is perhaps TRBD1 (5 bases). Trimming took 8 bases from V and 2 from J, leaving 16 bases between them. The CDR3 runs 14 residues. Per germline, CDR1 SGHRS and CDR2 YFSETQ. The CDR3 sequence is CASRRRGDNTEAFF. CDR3 DNA: TGCGCCAGTCGGAGGAGAGGGGATAACACTGAAGCTTTCTTT.

This clonotype has ten or more counts. The V gene is TRBV5-1, the J gene TRBJ2-7, with 8 bases aligning to TRBD2. CDR1 and CDR2 (germline): SGHRS, YFSETQ. This CDR3 region has 15 residues. Unmatched junction bases numbered 8, after V lost 4 bases and J lost 2 bases. The CDR3 DNA is TGCGCCAGCAGCCCGGACGCGGGGGGTACCTACGAGCAGTACTTC. This encodes CASSPDAGGTYEQYF.

V gene TRBV6-4 combines with J gene TRBJ2-7; D not resolved. Looked up from germline, CDR1 is MRHNA and CDR2 is SNTAGT. Trimming cost V 6 bases and J 3 bases, with 12 bases left between them. The CDR3 totals 13 residues. CDR3 sequence: CASRDGHLYEQYF. CDR3 DNA sequence: TGTGCCAGCAGGGATGGGCATCTCTACGAGCAGTACTTC.

The chain links TRBV4-1 to TRBJ2-3, with D perhaps given as TRBD1 or TRBD2 (5 bases each). Germline CDR1 reads MGHRA; CDR2 reads YSYEKL. The CDR3 contains 16 residues. V shed 1 base and J shed 1 base, with 12 bases lying between them. The CDR3 spells CASSQVWDPRTDTQYF. In nucleotides, the CDR3 is TGCGCCAGCAGCCAAGTGTGGGACCCACGCACAGATACGCAGTATTTT.

This clonotype appeared many times. The chain joins TRBV11-2 to TRBJ1-2; D ambiguous. The CDR3 consists of 15 residues. V lost 0 bases, J lost 0 bases, and 8 bases lay in between. Per germline, CDR1 SGHAT and CDR2 FQNNGV. CDR3 DNA: TGTGCCAGCAGCTTAGAGATCGGATCTAACTATGGCTACACCTTC. Protein sequence: CASSLEIGSNYGYTF.

In regard to this clonotype: A much bigger clone sits one base away, suggesting this may be a read error. The chain is built from TRBV27 and TRBJ2-5; no reliable D call. Germline CDR1 MNHEY, CDR2 SMNVEV (reference sequence). V was cut by 4 bases and J by 2 bases, with 20 bases left in between. The CDR3 covers 17 residues. The CDR3, as DNA: TGTGCCAGCAGTTCGGTGGTGGATATTACTTTACAAGAGACCCAGTACTTC. This codes for CASSSVVDITLQETQYF.

The chain couples TRBV10-3 to TRBJ1-2; D call uncertain. Germline values: CDR1 ENHRY, CDR2 SYGVKD. This CDR3 comprises 11 residues. V was shortened by 4 bases and J by 6 bases, with 6 bases between the two germline ends. The CDR3: CAISGRDGYTF. For the CDR3, the DNA is TGTGCCATCAGTGGTAGGGATGGCTACACCTTC.

This sequence joins TRBV2 and TRBJ2-1; 7 positions agree with TRBD2. The CDR3 runs to 15 residues. CDR1 SNHLY and CDR2 FYNNEI come from the germline V gene. J was trimmed by 6 bases and V by 8 bases; bases with no gene match: 13. CDR3 amino acids: CASSNPRLARNEQFF. CDR3 coding DNA: TGTGCCAGCTCTAACCCCAGACTAGCTCGCAATGAGCAGTTCTTC.

Ten or more counts support this clonotype. The chain has TRBV6-2 or TRBV6-3 and TRBJ2-7; possibly TRBD1 for D (5 bases). Germline V gene data show CDR1 as MNHEY and CDR2 as SVGEGT. CDR3 size: 13 residues. Trimming pared 5 bases from V and 2 bases from J, leaving 10 bases between. The CDR3 reads CASSRTRAYEQYF. The CDR3 nucleotides are TGTGCCAGCAGTCGGACAAGAGCCTACGAGCAGTACTTC.

The gene calls are TRBV3-1 and TRBJ2-3; 8 bases line up with TRBD1. With V trimmed by 0 bases and J by 3 bases, 17 bases remained unmatched. CDR3 length: 20 amino acids. Germline lookup yields CDR1 LGHDT and CDR2 YNNKEL (reference sequence). Written as DNA, the CDR3 is TGTGCCAGCAGCCAAGATTTCGGCAGGCCAGGGGGCTTTTTGACAGATACGCAGTATTTT. Translating gives CASSQDFGRPGGFLTDTQYF.

J is TRBJ1-1 and V is TRBV2; D is undetermined. V was trimmed by 5 bases and J by 3 bases, leaving 10 bases between them. CDR1 and CDR2 (germline): SNHLY, FYNNEI. The CDR3 has 13 amino acids. DNA of the CDR3: TGTGCCAGCAGTTGGAGAGTGGACACTGAAGCTTTCTTT. This encodes CASSWRVDTEAFF.

This clonotype has a count of ten or more. The chain employs TRBV4-3 and TRBJ2-1, with D perhaps matching TRBD2 (7 bases). CDR1 is LGHNA and CDR2 is YSLEER in the germline V gene. V lost 6 bases and J lost 5, with 23 bases in between. There are 17 residues in the CDR3. The CDR3 protein is CASSGRRGGAINNEQFF. The CDR3 region has the DNA TGCGCCAGCAGTGGCCGGCGAGGGGGGGCGATTAACAATGAGCAGTTCTTC.

About this clonotype itself: It may be a read error: a sequence one base away is much more abundant. V gene TRBV28 combines with J gene TRBJ2-7; D might be TRBD1 or TRBD2, each matching 5 bases. Deletions cut 5 bases from V and 5 bases from J, with 19 bases between. From germline, CDR1 is MDHEN and CDR2 SYDVKM. The CDR3 length is 15 residues. The CDR3 DNA reads TGTGCCAGCAGTCCATCCGGGGCAGCGCTGCACGAGCAGTACTTC. This translates into CASSPSGAALHEQYF.

In this sample, this clonotype turned up a few times. This sequence may be a read error, since a much larger clone differs from it by one base. The rearrangement uses TRBV5-1 and TRBJ2-1, with 16 bases matching TRBD2. The CDR3 runs 17 residues. CDR1 is SGHRS, CDR2 YFSETQ, per germline. For the CDR3, the DNA is TGCGCCGGCAGCGAGGGACTAGCGGGGGGGTCCTACAATGAGCAGTTCTTC. Translation gives CAGSEGLAGGSYNEQFF.

J is TRBJ1-1 and V is TRBV5-6; D ambiguous. The CDR3 length is 16 residues. V dropped 0 bases and J dropped 3 bases, with 15 bases sitting between them. The germline gives CDR1 SGHDT, CDR2 YYEEEE. CDR3 coding DNA: TGTGCCAGCAGCTTGGGAGGGCGGCTAGAGGACACTGAAGCTTTCTTT. Translating gives CASSLGGRLEDTEAFF.

The chain couples TRBV7-9 to TRBJ2-4; 7 bases align to TRBD1. Near its end, the DNA agrees better with TRBJ2-5, so the J call may be wrong. Germline CDR1 and CDR2: SEHNR and FQNEAQ (reference sequence). There are 15 residues in the CDR3. The CDR3 here is CASRRQGLRGETQYF. DNA of the CDR3: TGTGCCAGCAGGAGACAGGGCTTGAGGGGAGAGACCCAGTACTTC.

V and J are TRBV7-2 and TRBJ2-1; TRBD2 might be the D (5 bases). The CDR3 extends over 13 amino acids. V was pared by 5 bases and J by 14 bases, with 19 bases between. Germline V gene data show CDR1 as SGHTA and CDR2 as FQGNSA. CDR3 protein: CASSPPTRGKEFF. The CDR3 region has the DNA TGTGCCAGCAGCCCCCCAACTAGAGGGAAGGAGTTCTTC.

With regard to this clonotype: A much larger clone differs by one base, so this may be a read error. The chain recombines TRBV27 with TRBJ2-7, with D tentatively TRBD1 (6 bases). This CDR3 spans 13 amino acids. Trimming removed 5 bases at V and 10 bases at J, with 18 bases between. The germline CDR1 and CDR2 sequences are MNHEY and SMNVEV (reference sequence). The CDR3 nucleotides are TGTGCCAGCAGTCTCCTGGGGGCGCAGATCCAGTACTTC. Its protein product is CASSLLGAQIQYF.